This T cell receptor beta chain emerged from a study of PD-1 blockade in classical Hodgkin lymphoma. The wider study: Treatment was intravenous nivolumab, 3 mg/kg every 2 weeks, until progression.

V dropped 4 bases and J dropped 0 bases, with 13 bases sitting between them. The CDR3 covers 15 residues. Germline V gene sequence: CDR1 LNHDA, CDR2 SQIVND (reference sequence). Every one of the patients relapsed after autologous stem cell transplantation (brentuximab vedotin exposure was variable). Relapsed/refractory classical Hodgkin lymphoma patients had complete, partial or progressive responses. Method: immunoSEQ multiplex PCR; TCRdb's copy keeps in-frame clones and lacks some. Seen here are around 44,000 clones, roughly nine tenths observed once, and the top ten hold approximately 5.7%. As concerns this clone: As yet, its antigen is unknown.

General observations from the study: Possibly reflecting disease activity or prior therapy, repertoire differences have causes that remain undefined. The study found complete responders had baseline diversity similar to newly diagnosed patients.

This receptor was identified in a human donor with classical Hodgkin lymphoma. The J gene is TRBJ2-7, the V gene TRBV19; D gene ambiguous. This material consisted of peripheral blood mononuclear cells (PBMCs), taken before the second cycle of nivolumab. This CDR3 is CASSSRLLSSYEQYF. CDR3 in DNA: TGTGCCAGTAGTAGCAGGCTTTTGAGCTCCTACGAGCAGTACTTC.